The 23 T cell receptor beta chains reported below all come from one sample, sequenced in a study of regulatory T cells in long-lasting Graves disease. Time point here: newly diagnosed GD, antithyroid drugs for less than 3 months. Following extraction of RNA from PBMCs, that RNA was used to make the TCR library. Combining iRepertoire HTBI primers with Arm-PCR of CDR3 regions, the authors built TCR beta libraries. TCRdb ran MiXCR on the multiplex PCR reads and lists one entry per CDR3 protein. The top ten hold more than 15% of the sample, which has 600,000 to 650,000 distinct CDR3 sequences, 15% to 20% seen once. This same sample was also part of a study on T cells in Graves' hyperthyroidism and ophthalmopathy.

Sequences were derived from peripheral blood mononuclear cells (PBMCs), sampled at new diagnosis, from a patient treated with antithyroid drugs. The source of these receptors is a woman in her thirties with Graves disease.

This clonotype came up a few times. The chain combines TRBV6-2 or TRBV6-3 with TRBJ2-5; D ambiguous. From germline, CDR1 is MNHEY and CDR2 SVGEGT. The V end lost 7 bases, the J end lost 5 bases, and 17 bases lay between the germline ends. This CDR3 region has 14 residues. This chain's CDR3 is CASTAYGLGETQYF. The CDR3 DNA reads TGTGCCAGCACTGCGTACGGCTTAGGGGAGACCCAGTACTTC.

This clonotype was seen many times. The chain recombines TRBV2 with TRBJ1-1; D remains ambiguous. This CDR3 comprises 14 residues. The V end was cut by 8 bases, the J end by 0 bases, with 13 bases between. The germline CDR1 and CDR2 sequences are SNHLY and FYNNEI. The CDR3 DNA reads TGTGCCAGCGCCGTGATTCGTATGAACACTGAAGCTTTCTTT. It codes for CASAVIRMNTEAFF.

The CDR3 here is CASSFTGEIGGRGYTF. The CDR3 nucleotides are TGTGCCAGCAGCTTTACAGGGGAGATCGGCGGGAGAGGCTACACCTTC. The rearrangement uses TRBV7-6 and TRBJ1-2; 7 bases align to TRBD1. This CDR3 region has 16 residues. CDR1 and CDR2 (germline): SGHVS, FNYEAQ. With V trimmed by 3 bases and J by 8 bases, 15 bases remained unmatched.

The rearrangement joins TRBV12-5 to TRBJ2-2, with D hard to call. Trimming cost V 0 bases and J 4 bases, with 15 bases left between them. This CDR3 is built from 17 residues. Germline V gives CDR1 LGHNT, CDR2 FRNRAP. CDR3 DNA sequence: TGTGCTAGTGGTTTGGTTCAAGGCGGAGCCGTCACCGGGGAGCTGTTTTTT. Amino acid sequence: CASGLVQGGAVTGELFF. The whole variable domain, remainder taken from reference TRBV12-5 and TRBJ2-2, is DARVTQTPRHKVTEMGQEVTMRCQPILGHNTVFWYRQTMMQGLELLAYFRNRAPLDDSGMPKDRFSAEMPDATLATLKIQPSEPRDSAVYFCASGLVQGGAVTGELFFGEGSRLTVL.

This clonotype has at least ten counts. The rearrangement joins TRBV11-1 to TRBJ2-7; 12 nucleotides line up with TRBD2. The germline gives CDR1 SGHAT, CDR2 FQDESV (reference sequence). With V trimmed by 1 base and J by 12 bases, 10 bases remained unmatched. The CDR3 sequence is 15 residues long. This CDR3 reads CASSLEGLAGQRVYF. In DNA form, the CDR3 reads TGTGCCAGCAGCTTAGAGGGACTAGCGGGCCAACGGGTGTACTTC.

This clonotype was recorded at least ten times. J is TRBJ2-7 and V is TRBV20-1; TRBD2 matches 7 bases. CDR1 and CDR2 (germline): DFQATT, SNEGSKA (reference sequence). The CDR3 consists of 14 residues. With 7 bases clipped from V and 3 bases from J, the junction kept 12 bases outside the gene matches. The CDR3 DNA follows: TGCAGTGTTCGCCTAGCGCGGGGGAACTACGAGCAGTACTTC. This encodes CSVRLARGNYEQYF.

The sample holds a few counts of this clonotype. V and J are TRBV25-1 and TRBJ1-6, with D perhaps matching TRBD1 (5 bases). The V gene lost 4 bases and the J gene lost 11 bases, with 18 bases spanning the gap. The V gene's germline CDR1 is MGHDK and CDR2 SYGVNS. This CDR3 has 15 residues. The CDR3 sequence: CASSATALIGAPLHF. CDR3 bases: TGTGCCAGCAGTGCGACAGCCCTTATAGGGGCACCCCTCCACTTT. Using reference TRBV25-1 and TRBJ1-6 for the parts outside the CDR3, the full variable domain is EADIYQTPRYLVIGTGKKITLECSQTMGHDKMYWYQQDPGMELHLIHYSYGVNSTEKGDLSSESTVSRIRTEHFPLTLESARPSHTSQYLCASSATALIGAPLHFGNGTRLTVT.

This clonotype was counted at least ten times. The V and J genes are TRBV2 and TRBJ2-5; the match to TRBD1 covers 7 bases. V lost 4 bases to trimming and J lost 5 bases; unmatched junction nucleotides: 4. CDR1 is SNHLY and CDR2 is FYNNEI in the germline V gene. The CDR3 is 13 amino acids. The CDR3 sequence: CASSVRGTETQYF. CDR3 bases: TGTGCCAGCAGTGTCAGGGGGACGGAGACCCAGTACTTC. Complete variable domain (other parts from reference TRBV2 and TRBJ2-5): EPEVTQTPSHQVTQMGQEVILRCVPISNHLYFYWYRQILGQKVEFLVSFYNNEISEKSEIFDDQFSVERPDGSNFTLKIRSTKLEDSAMYFCASSVRGTETQYFGPGTRLLVL.

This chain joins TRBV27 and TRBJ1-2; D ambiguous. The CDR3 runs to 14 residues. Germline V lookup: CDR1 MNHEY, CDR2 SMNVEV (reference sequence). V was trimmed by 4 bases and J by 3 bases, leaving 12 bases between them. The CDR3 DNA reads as TGTGCCAGCAGTTCCCCAGGTCTCGACTATGGCTACACCTTC. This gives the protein CASSSPGLDYGYTF.

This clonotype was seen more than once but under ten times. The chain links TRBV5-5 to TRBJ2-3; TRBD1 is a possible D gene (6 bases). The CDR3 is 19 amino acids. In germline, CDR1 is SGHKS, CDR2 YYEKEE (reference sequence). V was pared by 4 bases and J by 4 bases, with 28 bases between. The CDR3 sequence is CASSIRLQGKVKMADTQYF. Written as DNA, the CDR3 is TGTGCCAGCAGCATCAGGCTACAGGGAAAGGTCAAAATGGCAGATACGCAGTATTTT.

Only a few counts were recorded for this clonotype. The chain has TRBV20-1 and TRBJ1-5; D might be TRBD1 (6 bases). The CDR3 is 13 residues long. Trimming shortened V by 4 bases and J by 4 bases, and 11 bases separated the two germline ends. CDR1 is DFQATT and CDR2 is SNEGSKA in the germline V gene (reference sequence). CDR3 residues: CSAIRQVNQPQHF. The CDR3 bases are TGCAGTGCTATAAGACAGGTTAATCAGCCCCAGCATTTT.

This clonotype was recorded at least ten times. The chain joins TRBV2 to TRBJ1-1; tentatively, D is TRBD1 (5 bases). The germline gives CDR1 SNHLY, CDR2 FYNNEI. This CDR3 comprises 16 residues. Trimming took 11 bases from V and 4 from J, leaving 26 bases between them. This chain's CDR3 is CASCGGGPLGCTEAFF. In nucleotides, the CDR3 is TGTGCCTCATGCGGGGGGGGACCCTTGGGATGCACTGAAGCTTTCTTT.

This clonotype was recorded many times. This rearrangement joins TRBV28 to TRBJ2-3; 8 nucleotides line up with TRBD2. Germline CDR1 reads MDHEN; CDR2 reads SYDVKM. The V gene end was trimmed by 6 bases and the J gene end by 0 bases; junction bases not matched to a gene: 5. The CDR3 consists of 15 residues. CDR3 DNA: TGTGCCAGCAGCAGTAGCGGGGTTAGCACAGATACGCAGTATTTT. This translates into CASSSSGVSTDTQYF.

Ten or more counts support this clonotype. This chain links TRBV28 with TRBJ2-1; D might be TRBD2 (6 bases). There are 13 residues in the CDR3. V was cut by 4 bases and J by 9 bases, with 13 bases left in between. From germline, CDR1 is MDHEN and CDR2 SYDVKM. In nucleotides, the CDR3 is TGTGCCAGCAGTTATCCCCTAGCGCCTGAGCAGTTCTTC. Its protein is CASSYPLAPEQFF.

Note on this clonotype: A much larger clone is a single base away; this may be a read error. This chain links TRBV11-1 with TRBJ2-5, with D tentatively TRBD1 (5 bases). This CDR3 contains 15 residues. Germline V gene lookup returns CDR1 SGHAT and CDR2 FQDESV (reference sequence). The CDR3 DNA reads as TGTGCCAGCAGACCCCTACAGGCGTTCCAAGAGGCCCAGTACTTC. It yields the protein CASRPLQAFQEAQYF.

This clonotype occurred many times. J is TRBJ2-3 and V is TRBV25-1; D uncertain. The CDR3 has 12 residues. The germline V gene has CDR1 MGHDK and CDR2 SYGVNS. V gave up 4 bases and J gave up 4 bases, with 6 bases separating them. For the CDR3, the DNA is TGTGCCAGCAGTGGGAACGCAGATACGCAGTATTTT. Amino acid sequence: CASSGNADTQYF.

The CDR3: CASSEYGPEAFF. The CDR3 DNA reads as TGTGCCAGCAGTGAATATGGACCTGAAGCTTTCTTT. The chain is built from TRBV25-1 and TRBJ1-1; D is ambiguous. The V gene lost 0 bases and the J gene lost 6 bases, with 5 bases spanning the gap. The CDR3 has 12 residues. The germline gives CDR1 MGHDK, CDR2 SYGVNS.

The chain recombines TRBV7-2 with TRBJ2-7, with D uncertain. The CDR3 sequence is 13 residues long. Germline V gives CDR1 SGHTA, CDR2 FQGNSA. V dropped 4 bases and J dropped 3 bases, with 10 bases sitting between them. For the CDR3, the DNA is TGTGCCAGCAGCTCCGCCGTGAACTACGAGCAGTACTTC. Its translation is CASSSAVNYEQYF.

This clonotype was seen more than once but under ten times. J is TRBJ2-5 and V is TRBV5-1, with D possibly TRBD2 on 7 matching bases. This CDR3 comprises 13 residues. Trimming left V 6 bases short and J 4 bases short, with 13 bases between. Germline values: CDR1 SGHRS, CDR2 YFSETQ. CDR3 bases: TGCGCCAGCAACGTGGGGGGGGCAGAGACCCAGTACTTC. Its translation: CASNVGGAETQYF.

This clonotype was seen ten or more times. CDR3 amino acids: CASSLTPGTNTGELFF. The CDR3 DNA reads TGTGCCAGCAGTTTAACTCCCGGGACGAACACCGGGGAGCTGTTTTTT. The V gene is TRBV27, the J gene TRBJ2-2, with D perhaps matching TRBD2 (5 bases). The V gene's germline CDR1 is MNHEY and CDR2 SMNVEV (reference sequence). The CDR3 is 16 amino acids. V was cut by 2 bases and J by 0 bases, with 10 bases left in between.

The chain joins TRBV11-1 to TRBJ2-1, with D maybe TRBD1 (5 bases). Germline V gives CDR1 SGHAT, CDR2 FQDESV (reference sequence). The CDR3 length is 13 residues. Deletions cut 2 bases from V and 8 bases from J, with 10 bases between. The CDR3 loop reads CASSLRLGDEQFF. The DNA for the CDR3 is TGTGCCAGCAGCTTAAGGTTAGGGGATGAGCAGTTCTTC.

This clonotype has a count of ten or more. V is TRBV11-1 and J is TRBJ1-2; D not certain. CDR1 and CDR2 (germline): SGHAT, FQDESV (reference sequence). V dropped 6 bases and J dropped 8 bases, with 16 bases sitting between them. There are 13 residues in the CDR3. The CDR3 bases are TGTGCCAGCAGTCAAAGGGCCCGCCAGGGCTACACCTTC. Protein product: CASSQRARQGYTF.

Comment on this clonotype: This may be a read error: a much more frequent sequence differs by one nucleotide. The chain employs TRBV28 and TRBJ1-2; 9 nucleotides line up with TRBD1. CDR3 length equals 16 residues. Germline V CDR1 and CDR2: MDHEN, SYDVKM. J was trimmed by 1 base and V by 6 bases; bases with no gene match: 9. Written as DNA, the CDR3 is TGTGCCAGCAGCCCCGGGACAGGGACGAGTAACTATGGCTACACCTTC. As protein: CASSPGTGTSNYGYTF.